This TCR beta chain was recorded in a study of blood T cell repertoires in COVID-19. About the research overall: Samples of COVID-19 (acute and convalescent) were obtained from the United States, Italy and Spain. From T cells, B-cell-depleted T cells, or PBMCs came the material, which was cDNA or gDNA.

Followed longitudinally, the Seattle patients had been enrolled during active infection. Assay used: immunoSEQ multiplex PCR; TCRdb lists only in-frame clones, some missing. The sample has tens of thousands of clones; 75% to 80% are singletons. This CDR3 is built from 13 residues. From germline, CDR1 is MDHEN and CDR2 SYDVKM. Trimming took off 7 bases at V and 3 bases at J, with 10 bases between the two ends. The TCR sequence derives from a man aged 70-80 years with COVID-19, enrolled during active disease. The sample comprised peripheral blood. The chain employs TRBV28 and TRBJ1-5; D perhaps matches TRBD1 (6 bases). Here the CDR3 reads CASKDRYNQPQHF. CDR3 bases: TGTGCCAGCAAGGACAGATACAATCAGCCCCAGCATTTT.